This T cell receptor beta chain was observed in a study of cytomegalovirus exposure and HLA in healthy donors. Study-level results: The investigators catalogued 150 or so TCR beta chains as cytomegalovirus-associated.

Produced via immunoSEQ multiplex PCR; TCRdb's table is partial and in-frame only. The table lists some 240,000 clones, roughly 85% of them singletons. V trimming: 7 bases; J trimming: 2 bases; junction bases outside the gene matches: 4. Germline V gives CDR1 SNHLY, CDR2 FYNNEI. The CDR3 extends over 15 amino acids. With regard to this clone: What it recognizes is unknown.

The receptor's source is a woman under 30 in good health and CMV-seronegative. The V gene is TRBV2, the J gene TRBJ2-1; 11 bases are shared with TRBD1. The specimen was PBMCs. CDR3 amino acids: CASKKGQGAYNEQFF. Here the CDR3 DNA reads TGTGCCAGCAAAAAGGGACAGGGGGCCTACAATGAGCAGTTCTTC.